The source of this T cell receptor (beta chain) is a study of T cell clonality in common variable immunodeficiency. General study points: Fewer deletions and N-nucleotide insertions were reportedly seen in common variable immunodeficiency TCR beta sequences.

This clone was detected many times. As yet, its antigen is unknown. Both groups were predominantly of Caucasian heritage. The table came from immunoSEQ multiplex PCR; TCRdb's copy has only in-frame clones and leaves some out. Observed in the sample are about 64,000 clones, none of them singletons. The TCR originated in a person between 18 and 75 years old in good health. The sequenced sample was peripheral blood mononuclear cells.

The CDR3 sequence is CASTWLAGDNEQFF. CDR3 DNA (partial): TGTGCCAGCACCTGGCTAGCGGGGGACAATGAG. The V gene is TRBV7-6, the J gene TRBJ2-1; 10 bases map to TRBD2. The read ends 3 residues before the CDR3 terminus; that terminus is restored from the germline J gene. Germline V lookup: CDR1 SGHVS, CDR2 FNYEAQ. The CDR3 is 14 residues long. After removal of 7 bases from V and 5 bases from J, the junction contained 5 bases not matched to a gene.